The rows below give T cell receptor beta chains drawn from one sample of a study of T cell responses to AZD1222 COVID-19 vaccine. Sequencing used immunoSEQ multiplex PCR; TCRdb keeps in-frame clones, though not all of them. Of about 110,000 clones in the sample, around 87% are singletons; the top ten hold about 4%. This sample comprised peripheral blood, obtained 28 days after the second AZD1222 dose. These receptors all stem from an adult who received the AZD1222 COVID-19 vaccine. Both conserved end residues are part of each CDR3. The order of the fields is J gene, V gene, CDR3 protein.

j_gene: TRBJ1-1; v_gene: TRBV6-1; CDR3aa: CASSEVGGGEAFF
j_gene: TRBJ2-7; v_gene: TRBV5-4; CDR3aa: CASTLPGTGQYF
j_gene: TRBJ1-1; v_gene: TRBV11-3; CDR3aa: CASSFRLNTEAFF
j_gene: TRBJ1-5; v_gene: TRBV2; CDR3aa: CASSEGNSLQPQHF
j_gene: TRBJ1-5; v_gene: TRBV7-2; CDR3aa: CASSLGTGGSNQPQHF
j_gene: TRBJ1-2; v_gene: TRBV20-1; CDR3aa: CSASGENYGYTF
j_gene: TRBJ1-1; v_gene: TRBV5-6; CDR3aa: CASSFEGQRNTEAFF
j_gene: TRBJ2-2; v_gene: TRBV24-1; CDR3aa: CATSAPGVLGGELFF
j_gene: TRBJ1-2; v_gene: TRBV6-4; CDR3aa: CASSVDGLYGYTF
j_gene: TRBJ2-6; v_gene: TRBV6-5; CDR3aa: CASSYPRQGVNVLTF
j_gene: TRBJ1-6; v_gene: TRBV5-1; CDR3aa: CASSLGGQIDSPLHF
j_gene: TRBJ2-7; v_gene: TRBV18; CDR3aa: CASAPSDRRSYEQYF
j_gene: TRBJ1-1; v_gene: TRBV2; CDR3aa: CASSEKGGGTGRFNTEAFF
j_gene: TRBJ2-2; v_gene: TRBV6-6; CDR3aa: CASRGRELSPGELFF
j_gene: TRBJ2-7; v_gene: TRBV9; CDR3aa: CASSVVEGAHSYEQYF
j_gene: TRBJ1-2; v_gene: TRBV7-9; CDR3aa: CASSPRRLSGGYTF
j_gene: TRBJ1-1; v_gene: TRBV10-3; CDR3aa: CAIRIGQGGNTEAFF
j_gene: TRBJ2-7; v_gene: TRBV6-5; CDR3aa: CASSTGTYYEQYF
j_gene: TRBJ2-7; v_gene: TRBV2; CDR3aa: CASSGTGSGSYEQYF
j_gene: TRBJ2-5; v_gene: TRBV2; CDR3aa: CASTQGGETQYF
j_gene: TRBJ2-3; v_gene: TRBV10-3; CDR3aa: CAIRAAAGLSTDTQYF
j_gene: TRBJ2-1; v_gene: TRBV4-3; CDR3aa: CASSLRARGSASYNEQFF
j_gene: TRBJ2-1; v_gene: TRBV19; CDR3aa: CASSLTSGSPLEQFF
j_gene: TRBJ2-3; v_gene: TRBV29-1; CDR3aa: CSVDALRGQGWADTQYF
j_gene: TRBJ2-1; v_gene: TRBV11-3; CDR3aa: CASSLGTSVNEQFF
j_gene: TRBJ1-6; v_gene: TRBV27; CDR3aa: CASSPAGQRGSPLHF
j_gene: TRBJ1-5; v_gene: TRBV5-1; CDR3aa: CASSWDGGESPQHF
j_gene: TRBJ1-1; v_gene: TRBV4-3; CDR3aa: CASSSGQAHMNTEAFF
j_gene: TRBJ1-1; v_gene: TRBV11-2; CDR3aa: CASSARVNTEAFF
j_gene: TRBJ2-2; v_gene: TRBV24-1; CDR3aa: CATSETRGLNTGELFF